Listed below are T cell receptor beta chains from one sample, sequenced in a study of T cells in Graves' hyperthyroidism and ophthalmopathy. One entry per CDR3 protein results from TCRdb running MiXCR on the multiplex PCR reads. Among approximately 630,000 distinct CDR3 sequences, around 15% were seen once, and the ten largest hold approximately 3.8%. Sequenced: blood. These receptor sequences come from a woman in her twenties or thirties with Graves' hyperthyroidism. CDR3s include the opening cysteine and the closing phenylalanine or tryptophan. The D gene is left open where the match is weak. Some rows mark clone size as missing; the rest say once, few, many or name a class of expanded clone.

CDR3aa	CDR3nt	abundance	d_gene	j_gene	v_gene
CASSYARASSYEQYF	TGTGCCAGCAGTTATGCACGGGCAAGCTCCTACGAGCAGTACTTC	NA	NA	TRBJ2-7	TRBV6-2/TRBV6-3
CASSLVGQGFRSQPQHF	TGTGCCAGCAGCTTAGTAGGACAGGGGTTCCGGAGTCAGCCCCAGCATTTT	few	TRBD1	TRBJ1-5	TRBV7-9
CASSRTSGGNNEQFF	TGTGCCAGCAGTCGGACTAGCGGGGGGAACAATGAGCAGTTCTTC	few	TRBD2	TRBJ2-1	TRBV6-1
CSARASGGAGFIYEQYF	TGCAGTGCTAGAGCTTCTGGCGGCGCAGGGTTTATCTACGAGCAGTACTTC	NA	NA	TRBJ2-7	TRBV20-1
CASSPGLAGEGETQYF	TGTGCCAGCAGCCCGGGACTAGCGGGAGAGGGGGAGACCCAGTACTTC	many	TRBD2	TRBJ2-5	TRBV11-2
CAISGTSGSVVQYF	TGTGCCATCAGTGGGACTAGCGGGAGCGTTGTGCAGTACTTC	few	TRBD2	TRBJ2-7	TRBV10-3
CASSFNEGYEQYF	TGTGCCAGCAGTTTTAACGAGGGCTACGAGCAGTACTTC	many	NA	TRBJ2-7	TRBV6-1
CASRDYRHHSNQPQHF	TGTGCCAGTAGGGACTACCGACATCATAGCAATCAGCCCCAGCATTTT	NA	NA	TRBJ1-5	TRBV19
CAARGPSGEKLFF	TGTGCCGCTCGAGGGCCCTCAGGTGAAAAACTGTTTTTT	few	NA	TRBJ1-4	TRBV6-1
CASSLVASGSADTQYF	TGTGCCAGCAGCTTAGTAGCTAGCGGGAGCGCAGATACGCAGTATTTT	many	TRBD2	TRBJ2-3	TRBV7-2
CASSLGRLTTDTQYF	TGTGCCAGCAGTTTGGGACGGTTAACCACAGATACGCAGTATTTT	many	NA	TRBJ2-3	TRBV28
CASSYSGSRYNEQFF	TGTGCCAGCAGCTATAGCGGGAGTCGGTACAATGAGCAGTTCTTC	NA	TRBD2	TRBJ2-1	TRBV7-2
CSARKRTGDQETQYF	TGCAGTGCTAGAAAGAGGACAGGGGACCAAGAGACCCAGTACTTC	NA	TRBD1	TRBJ2-5	TRBV20-1
CASSAPTDTQYF	TGTGCCAGCAGTGCCCCCACAGATACGCAGTATTTT	many	NA	TRBJ2-3	TRBV28
CASNTPSYEQYF	TGTGCCAGCAACACCCCCTCCTACGAGCAGTACTTC	many	NA	TRBJ2-7	TRBV11-2
CASSPLIQTRSNEQYF	TGTGCCAGCTCACCACTAATCCAGACTCGGAGTAACGAGCAGTACTTC	few	NA	TRBJ2-7	TRBV18
CASSFNPSYEQYF	TGTGCCAGCAGCTTTAACCCATCCTACGAGCAGTACTTC	many	NA	TRBJ2-7	TRBV7-2
CASSLSQVTDTQYF	TGTGCCAGCAGTTTAAGTCAGGTAACAGATACGCAGTATTTT	NA	NA	TRBJ2-3	TRBV12-3/TRBV12-4
CASTQQGYEQYF	TGTGCCAGCACCCAGCAGGGTTACGAGCAGTACTTC	many	NA	TRBJ2-7	TRBV28
CAWSRGGGNTIYF	TGTGCCTGGAGTAGGGGGGGGGGAAACACCATATATTTT	NA	NA	TRBJ1-3	TRBV30
CASSQAQLTNEKLFF	TGCGCCAGCAGCCAAGCACAGCTCACTAATGAAAAACTGTTTTTT	NA	NA	TRBJ1-4	TRBV4-1
CASSYSMYLMTAPSYEQYF	TGTGCCAGCAGTTACTCGATGTATCTTATGACAGCCCCAAGCTACGAGCAGTACTTC	few	NA	TRBJ2-7	TRBV6-5
CSAPHKQGGEKLFF	TGCAGTGCCCCGCATAAACAGGGAGGTGAAAAACTGTTTTTT	few	NA	TRBJ1-4	TRBV20-1
CASSPSFAGGYNEQFF	TGTGCCAGCAGCCCGTCCTTCGCGGGAGGATACAATGAGCAGTTCTTC	many	TRBD2	TRBJ2-1	TRBV7-3
CSVEGGLSYEQYF	TGCAGCGTTGAAGGGGGCCTTTCCTACGAGCAGTACTTC	many	NA	TRBJ2-7	TRBV29-1
CASNPQGARGEQYF	TGTGCCAGCAATCCACAGGGGGCGCGAGGAGAGCAGTACTTC	many	TRBD1	TRBJ2-7	TRBV6-1
CASSLGTSGRALDEQFF	TGTGCCAGCAGCTTAGGGACTAGCGGGAGGGCCTTAGATGAGCAGTTCTTC	many	TRBD2	TRBJ2-1	TRBV11-2
CASSSIQGAAEAFF	TGTGCCAGCAGTTCCATACAGGGGGCGGCTGAAGCTTTCTTT	NA	TRBD1	TRBJ1-1	TRBV11-3
CAWRVLTGTQYF	TGTGCCTGGAGGGTCCTCACGGGGACCCAGTACTTC	NA	NA	TRBJ2-5	TRBV30
CASSLGLGETEAFF	TGCGCCAGCAGCTTGGGCCTGGGGGAGACTGAAGCTTTCTTT	NA	NA	TRBJ1-1	TRBV5-1
CASRQPGQGFHQPQHF	TGTGCCAGCAGGCAGCCGGGACAGGGATTTCATCAGCCCCAGCATTTT	NA	TRBD1	TRBJ1-5	TRBV5-7
CASSYGRPNSCNEQFF	TGTGCCAGCAGTTACGGGCGGCCCAACTCCTGCAATGAGCAGTTCTTC	NA	NA	TRBJ2-1	TRBV6-9
CASSLGTTKNIQYF	TGTGCCAGCAGTTTAGGGACTACGAAAAACATTCAGTACTTC	many	TRBD2	TRBJ2-4	TRBV27
CASKRWATGELFF	TGTGCCAGCAAACGGTGGGCAACCGGGGAGCTGTTTTTT	once	NA	TRBJ2-2	TRBV2
CASSKASSYEQYF	TGTGCCAGTAGTAAGGCCAGTTCCTACGAGCAGTACTTC	many	NA	TRBJ2-7	TRBV19
CASNRGRGEKLFF	TGTGCCAGCAATAGGGGCCGGGGTGAAAAACTGTTTTTT	NA	NA	TRBJ1-4	TRBV6-2/TRBV6-3
CASSEEANTGELFF	TGTGCCAGCAGTGAGGAAGCGAACACCGGGGAGCTGTTTTTT	few	NA	TRBJ2-2	TRBV6-4
CASSLAPLDNTGELFF	TGTGCCAGCAGCTTAGCCCCACTGGACAACACCGGGGAGCTGTTTTTT	few	NA	TRBJ2-2	TRBV11-2
CASSYSRLRAYEQYF	TGTGCCAGCAGTTACTCGCGGTTGCGGGCCTACGAGCAGTACTTC	few	NA	TRBJ2-7	TRBV6-6
CASSHLLGSNYGYTF	TGTGCCAGCAGCCACCTGCTGGGATCAAACTATGGCTACACCTTC	many	NA	TRBJ1-2	TRBV3-1
CASSYGTSGTQETQYF	TGTGCCAGCAGTTACGGAACTTCCGGGACTCAAGAGACCCAGTACTTC	NA	NA	TRBJ2-5	TRBV27
CAISEGPAYEQYF	TGTGCCATCAGTGAGGGGCCTGCCTACGAGCAGTACTTC	many	NA	TRBJ2-7	TRBV10-3
CASSPPGLAGGLDEQFF	TGTGCCAGCAGCCCGCCAGGACTAGCGGGAGGGCTAGATGAGCAGTTCTTC	NA	TRBD2	TRBJ2-1	TRBV7-3
CAGSGTSVSEGTQYF	TGTGCCGGCAGCGGCACTAGCGTCTCTGAGGGGACCCAGTACTTC	NA	TRBD2	TRBJ2-5	TRBV9
CASSPPGGQSYEQYF	TGTGCCAGCTCACCACCGGGGGGACAGTCCTACGAGCAGTACTTC	few	NA	TRBJ2-7	TRBV18
CASSSLRTSGGLNTGELFF	TGTGCCAGCAGCTCCCTCCGGACTAGCGGGGGGCTGAACACCGGGGAGCTGTTTTTT	few	TRBD2	TRBJ2-2	TRBV11-2
CASSPNNYNEQFF	TGTGCCAGCAGTCCAAATAACTACAATGAGCAGTTCTTC	NA	NA	TRBJ2-1	TRBV28
CASSESEAGPNTEAFF	TGTGCCAGCAGTGAATCGGAAGCGGGACCGAACACTGAAGCTTTCTTT	NA	NA	TRBJ1-1	TRBV6-5
CASSLGGTHGSPLHF	TGTGCCAGCAGCTTAGGCGGCACCCACGGTTCACCCCTCCACTTT	NA	NA	TRBJ1-6	TRBV7-3
CASSYSGTGAIQYF	TGTGCCAGCAGTTACTCTGGAACAGGGGCCATTCAGTACTTC	few	TRBD1	TRBJ2-4	TRBV6-5
CASSPGAGYGYTF	TGTGCCAGCAGCCCCGGGGCGGGGTATGGCTACACCTTC	many	NA	TRBJ1-2	TRBV7-3
CASSLVVGDTGELFF	TGTGCCAGCAGCTTGGTAGTAGGAGACACCGGGGAGCTGTTTTTT	NA	NA	TRBJ2-2	TRBV7-3